This entry features one TCR beta chain sequence. Antigen unknown. Germline-derived CDR1 and CDR2 are LNHNV and YYDKDF (reference sequence). CDR3 size: 15 residues. V dropped 4 bases and J dropped 7; count of bases not matched to a gene: 8. Both subsets, CD45RA+ naive and CD45RA-negative memory, were split from the CD4+ cells. This entry comes from a study of shared clonotypes between healthy human individuals. The study's findings and limits: Rarefaction analysis demonstrated incomplete sorted-subset sequencing notwithstanding large depth.

Original data processing: For the immunoSEQ data, sequences were junction-only without quality scores, so filtering differed. Data came from immunoSEQ multiplex PCR; TCRdb stores just in-frame clones and leaves some out. V and J calls and clone size are as listed in that table; D and trimming were resolved from the DNA. Among 730,000 or so clones, 72% were seen once, and the ten largest hold less than 2%. Sequenced: memory CD4+ T cells sorted from blood. As to subset: CD45RA-negative fraction. The origin of this receptor is a woman in her 30s in good health. The chain employs TRBV15 and TRBJ1-4; 8 bases align to TRBD1. The CDR3 DNA is TGTGCCACCAGCATTCAGGGGGCGCAGGGTGAAAAACTGTTTTTT. Translation gives CATSIQGAQGEKLFF.